The entry that follows covers one T cell receptor beta chain sequence. The data are from a study of blood T cell repertoires in COVID-19. Study-wide context: Acute-phase and convalescent COVID-19 samples originated in the United States, Italy and Spain. PBMCs, B-cell-depleted T cells, or T cells were the source of the cDNA or gDNA that made up the material.

Under the authors' procedure: Amplification of reference gene primers was used by the study to estimate nucleated cell counts. Clones were sequenced by immunoSEQ multiplex PCR, and TCRdb holds only the in-frame ones, with some missing. V and J calls and clone size are copied from that table; D and trimming were computed from the DNA. This sample has about 79,000 clones, with approximately 90% found just once. The receptor's source is a man between 65 and 79 years old with active or convalescent COVID-19. The sequenced material came from peripheral blood.

The CDR3 bases are TGTGCCAGCAGCCTCCTGGGGGAGGGCCCTCAAGAGACCCAGTACTTC. This sequence encodes CASSLLGEGPQETQYF. The rearrangement links TRBV5-6 to TRBJ2-5; 7 bases line up with TRBD2. The trim removed 4 bases at V and 2 bases at J, leaving 11 bases unmatched. The CDR3 covers 16 residues. Looked up from germline, CDR1 is SGHDT and CDR2 is YYEEEE.